This section outlines one T cell receptor beta chain sequence together with its context. Its antigen is not yet known. Per-base qualities were not stored, and no clone one base away is much larger. This entry belongs to a study of beta chain features in type 1 diabetes (dated by TCRdb to between 2017 and 2018). In the study overall: Mean age, gender distribution, total cell number and subset yield did not differ between patients and healthy donors. A total of about 99,000,000 sorted cells were examined across all samples, and RNA yield correlated strongly with the number of cells per subset. The study compared the TCRB repertoires of sorted circulating CD4+ T cell subsets in recently diagnosed type 1 diabetes patients with those in matched healthy donors. Regulatory and stem cell-like memory subsets were isolated from only 8 patients and roughly eight healthy donors, whereas naive and central memory subsets came from all 28 donors.

At the junction V is shortened by 1 base and J by 6 bases, with 17 bases in between. Reading from cysteine to phenylalanine, the CDR3 counts 15 amino acids. Just CDR3 DNA is preserved here, 45 bases in frame from base 1. Per the germline V gene (reference sequence), SGHKS is the CDR1 and YYEKEE is the CDR2. General study outcomes and caveats: Type 1 diabetes patients showed a moderate but significant shortening of TCRB CDR3 length in all four CD4+ subsets. Patients with type 1 diabetes made fewer insertions and deleted more nucleotides at VDJ recombination sites, implying thymic rearrangement abnormalities. Naive, central memory and regulatory TCRB repertoires appeared to be more similar among patients than among healthy donors. Sequencing cDNA rather than genomic DNA could over-represent highly expressing activated cells, although activation and CD3 levels did not differ between groups. Shorter templates might be favored by PCR, yet because patient and control samples were amplified and corrected together, any such skew would affect both groups equally. HLA sub-analyses involved small numbers of individuals, so any influence of HLA type on TCRB rearrangement remained unresolved.

Each donor gave one peripheral blood draw, about 100 mL on average, collected into heparinised tubes. A BD FACSAria II and a panel including CD45RO, CCR7, CD25, CD127, CD95 and CD27 were used to sort naive, central memory, regulatory and stem cell-like memory CD4+ T cells. Every sorted population had a purity above 98%. PBMCs were isolated immediately by Lymphoprep density gradient centrifugation and stained directly without culture. Samples were stained and sorted in pairs, with one healthy donor and one patient per experiment, so that batch effects were minimized. The entire isolated RNA was reverse transcribed using the High Capacity cDNA Reverse Transcription Kit, and thus expressed TCRB transcripts were sequenced. Deep immunoSEQ sequencing was applied to naive, central memory and regulatory T cell samples, giving an average of approximately 4 million total reads per sample. Sorted cells were lysed in RLT buffer, and RNA was extracted using DNase-treated RNeasy Micro or Mini kits according to cell number. To prevent cross-contamination, every cell subset was processed on its own, while patient and healthy donor samples were processed together. Using the immunoSEQ multiplex PCR, TCRB sequences were amplified from cDNA into 87-bp fragments spanning the CDR3 region. The amplicons were sequenced using the Illumina HiSeq platform. As for how the authors treated the data: PCR bias was computationally corrected using synthetic template baselines, reads within Hamming distance 2 were collapsed, and singletons that could not be merged were discarded. Reads were aligned against IMGT so that V, D and J genes, CDR3 length and insertions or deletions at six rearrangement sites could be assigned. Clonotype counts were normalized to sorted cell number within each subset before computing true diversity and Gini coefficients with the tcR R package. The overlap coefficient, calculated on TCRB nucleotide sequences, was used to quantify repertoire sharing. This is the immuneACCESS table as TCRdb keeps it, with only in-frame sequences that have V and J called. A part of the clones is gone; compared with another copy, unresolved V genes explain less than half, and the rest is unexplained. V, J and clone size reflect that table, while D and trimming were determined from the DNA. This sample is represented by about 40,000 clones; around 60% of them were singletons. Jointly, the top ten make up 2% to 2.5% of the sample.

Sequences were obtained from Tregs from blood. The cell subset or site tag for this specimen amounts to: regulatory CD4+ T cells. The chain employs TRBV5-5 and TRBJ2-7; D gene: possibly TRBD2, on 6 matching bases. The TCR comes from a woman between 25 and 40 years old in good health. CDR3 loop: CASSLRSGEVGEQYF. DNA sequence: TGTGCCAGCAGCTTGAGGTCGGGAGAGGTTGGCGAGCAGTACTTC.